A selection of T cell receptor beta chains follows, all from one sample in a study of Ad26.COV2.S vaccination and SARS-CoV-2 variants. Some clones are missing from TCRdb's copy, which holds only in-frame ones; the method was immunoSEQ multiplex PCR. This table holds about 350,000 clones, 80% to 90% found once. Specimen: peripheral blood, collected in a trial of Ad26.COV2.S vaccine versus placebo. The receptors were gathered from a person aged 18-65 years who received the Ad26.COV2.S COVID-19 vaccine or a placebo. Both conserved end residues are part of each CDR3. Each record gives: D gene, V gene, J gene, clone size, CDR3 DNA, CDR3 protein. D genes are given only for firm matches. Not all rows give a size; the values are once, few, many and, for expanded clones, a class.

D: TRBD2; V: TRBV10-3; J: TRBJ2-7; size: NA; DNA: TGTGCCATCAGTGCCGGACTAGCGGGAGGAGCTGTTTACGAGCAGTACTTC; CDR3: CAISAGLAGGAVYEQYF
D: TRBD2; V: TRBV28; J: TRBJ2-3; size: NA; DNA: TGTGCCAGCAGTCTTTGGACTAGCGCGCAGTATTTT; CDR3: CASSLWTSAQYF
D: TRBD2; V: TRBV4-1; J: TRBJ2-7; size: NA; DNA: TGCGCCAGCAGCCAATCCCACCTAGCGGGGGGAATCTACGAGCAGTACTTC; CDR3: CASSQSHLAGGIYEQYF
D: NA; V: TRBV4-1; J: TRBJ2-3; size: NA; DNA: TGCGCCAGCAGCCAAGTCGGACTGAATGCAGATACGCAGTATTTT; CDR3: CASSQVGLNADTQYF
D: NA; V: TRBV27; J: TRBJ2-1; size: NA; DNA: TGTGCCAGCAGCTCGTATGGGTTCAATGAGCAGTTCTTC; CDR3: CASSSYGFNEQFF
D: NA; V: TRBV5-6; J: TRBJ2-3; size: NA; DNA: TGTGCCAGCAGCTCAGGGGCAGATACGCAGTATTTT; CDR3: CASSSGADTQYF
D: NA; V: TRBV6-2/TRBV6-3; J: TRBJ2-5; size: NA; DNA: TGTGCCAGCAGTTGGGGGGGGCTAGCGATGGAGACCCAGTACTTC; CDR3: CASSWGGLAMETQYF
D: NA; V: TRBV5-4; J: TRBJ1-1; size: NA; DNA: TGTGCCAGCAGCTTAAGGGAAGCCAACACTGAAGCTTTCTTT; CDR3: CASSLREANTEAFF
D: NA; V: TRBV19; J: TRBJ2-7; size: NA; DNA: TGTGCCAGTAGTATAGGTCCCAGCTACGAGCAGTACTTC; CDR3: CASSIGPSYEQYF
D: TRBD2; V: TRBV10-2; J: TRBJ2-2; size: once; DNA: TGCGCCAGCAAGGGCCAAACTAGCGGGGGGACCACCGGGGAGCTGTTTTTT; CDR3: CASKGQTSGGTTGELFF
D: TRBD1; V: TRBV5-1; J: TRBJ1-4; size: NA; DNA: TGCGCCAGCAGTCCGCAGGGGGCAGGAAAAGAAAAACTGTTTTTT; CDR3: CASSPQGAGKEKLFF
D: TRBD2; V: TRBV7-9; J: TRBJ2-3; size: many; DNA: TGTGCCAGCAGCCTCCCCCCCCGACTAGCGGGGCGGGCAGATACGCAGTATTTT; CDR3: CASSLPPRLAGRADTQYF
D: NA; V: TRBV28; J: TRBJ2-7; size: once; DNA: TGTGCCAGCAGTTATAACAGGGTTAGCTCCTACGAGCAGTACTTC; CDR3: CASSYNRVSSYEQYF
D: NA; V: TRBV2; J: TRBJ2-5; size: NA; DNA: TGTGCCAGCAGTGCGGGGGAGACCCAGTACTTC; CDR3: CASSAGETQYF
D: NA; V: TRBV19; J: TRBJ1-5; size: once; DNA: TGTGCCAGTAGTATAGACGGCAGTACCGGTCAGCCCCAGCATTTT; CDR3: CASSIDGSTGQPQHF
D: NA; V: TRBV7-9; J: TRBJ1-5; size: NA; DNA: TGTGCCAGCACAGCCCGCGGGATTGTCAGACCGACCAGCAATCAGCCCCAGCATTTT; CDR3: CASTARGIVRPTSNQPQHF
D: NA; V: TRBV19; J: TRBJ2-3; size: NA; DNA: TGTGCCAGTAGTAGTCAGGCCCGGGCAGATACGCAGTATTTT; CDR3: CASSSQARADTQYF
D: NA; V: TRBV7-9; J: TRBJ1-2; size: NA; DNA: TGTGCCAGCATAAAGATTGTGACAGACTATGGCTACACCTTC; CDR3: CASIKIVTDYGYTF
D: NA; V: TRBV5-6; J: TRBJ2-5; size: NA; DNA: TGTGCCAGCAGTTCACTCGGGACCCAGTACTTC; CDR3: CASSSLGTQYF
D: TRBD1; V: TRBV5-1; J: TRBJ2-7; size: NA; DNA: TGCGCCAGCAGCTTAACAGGGGGCACTGACTACGAGCAGTACTTC; CDR3: CASSLTGGTDYEQYF
D: NA; V: TRBV27; J: TRBJ1-1; size: NA; DNA: TGTGCCAGCAGTTTAAACGGGGCTTGGAACACTGAAGCTTTCTTT; CDR3: CASSLNGAWNTEAFF
D: NA; V: TRBV5-6; J: TRBJ2-3; size: NA; DNA: TGTGCCAGCAGCCAGGGGCTCATCACAGATACGCAGTATTTT; CDR3: CASSQGLITDTQYF
D: TRBD1; V: TRBV5-4; J: TRBJ1-1; size: NA; DNA: TGTGCCAGCAGCTTACGGGACAGGAACACTGAAGCTTTCTTT; CDR3: CASSLRDRNTEAFF
D: NA; V: TRBV12-3/TRBV12-4; J: TRBJ1-2; size: NA; DNA: TGTGCCAGCAGGTTCCAGGGAGGGCTGGGCTACACCTTC; CDR3: CASRFQGGLGYTF
D: NA; V: TRBV12-5; J: TRBJ2-2; size: NA; DNA: TGTGCTAGTGGTTTGGGCAGGAATTCGAACACCGGGGAGCTGTTTTTT; CDR3: CASGLGRNSNTGELFF
D: NA; V: TRBV5-1; J: TRBJ2-2; size: NA; DNA: TGCGCCAGCAGCTTGGCTTCAGGGGTGGTTGCCGGGGAGCTGTTTTTT; CDR3: CASSLASGVVAGELFF
D: NA; V: TRBV29-1; J: TRBJ2-5; size: NA; DNA: TGCAGCGTAGTACCGGTAACAGGCCCCCACCAAGAGACCCAGTACTTC; CDR3: CSVVPVTGPHQETQYF
D: NA; V: TRBV3-1/TRBV3-2; J: TRBJ1-1; size: NA; DNA: TGTGCCAGCAGCCAAGACGTCGGGATCCCTGAAGCTTTCTTT; CDR3: CASSQDVGIPEAFF
D: TRBD1; V: TRBV2; J: TRBJ2-7; size: NA; DNA: TGTGCCAGCGGACAGGGTTCCTCCTACGAGCAGTACTTC; CDR3: CASGQGSSYEQYF
D: TRBD2; V: TRBV5-1; J: TRBJ2-3; size: NA; DNA: TGCGCCAGCAGCCCGACACCGGGAGGAAGCACAGATACGCAGTATTTT; CDR3: CASSPTPGGSTDTQYF
D: NA; V: TRBV27; J: TRBJ2-7; size: once; DNA: TGTGCCAGCAGTCCCGGGGTCGAGCAGTACTTC; CDR3: CASSPGVEQYF
D: NA; V: TRBV28; J: TRBJ2-7; size: once; DNA: TGTGCCAGCAGTTTCCGAGAGGGCTTTGCGCCACCCCACTTC; CDR3: CASSFREGFAPPHF
D: NA; V: TRBV5-1; J: TRBJ2-7; size: NA; DNA: TGCGCCAGCAGCGCCGCAGGGATACACGAGCAGTACTTC; CDR3: CASSAAGIHEQYF
D: NA; V: TRBV29-1; J: TRBJ1-1; size: NA; DNA: TGCAGCGTTGAAAGCCATGCAAGCTGGGGCACTGAAGCTTTCTTT; CDR3: CSVESHASWGTEAFF
D: TRBD1; V: TRBV6-5; J: TRBJ1-1; size: once; DNA: TGTGCCGCCGGGACAGGGGACACTGAAGCTTTCTTT; CDR3: CAAGTGDTEAFF
D: NA; V: TRBV7-2; J: TRBJ2-2; size: NA; DNA: TGTGCCAGCAGCTTAGGGGTCAGCACCGGGGAGCTGTTTTTT; CDR3: CASSLGVSTGELFF
D: NA; V: TRBV7-9; J: TRBJ1-4; size: few; DNA: TGTGCCAGCTGCCCGGGTCGGGGACAAACAAATGAAAAACTGTTTTTT; CDR3: CASCPGRGQTNEKLFF
D: NA; V: TRBV30; J: TRBJ2-1; size: NA; DNA: TGTGCCTGGAGTCCCTACAATGAGCAGTTCTTC; CDR3: CAWSPYNEQFF
D: NA; V: TRBV9; J: TRBJ1-2; size: NA; DNA: TGTGCCAGCAGCCAACGGACAGCCACTAACTATGGCTACACCTTC; CDR3: CASSQRTATNYGYTF
D: TRBD2; V: TRBV3-1/TRBV3-2; J: TRBJ2-7; size: NA; DNA: TGTGCCAGCAGCCAAGATTCCAGCGGGGTGCGTGAGCAGTACTTC; CDR3: CASSQDSSGVREQYF
D: TRBD1; V: TRBV15; J: TRBJ2-5; size: NA; DNA: TGTGCCACCAGCTCCACAGGGGGCAGGGAGACCCAGTACTTC; CDR3: CATSSTGGRETQYF